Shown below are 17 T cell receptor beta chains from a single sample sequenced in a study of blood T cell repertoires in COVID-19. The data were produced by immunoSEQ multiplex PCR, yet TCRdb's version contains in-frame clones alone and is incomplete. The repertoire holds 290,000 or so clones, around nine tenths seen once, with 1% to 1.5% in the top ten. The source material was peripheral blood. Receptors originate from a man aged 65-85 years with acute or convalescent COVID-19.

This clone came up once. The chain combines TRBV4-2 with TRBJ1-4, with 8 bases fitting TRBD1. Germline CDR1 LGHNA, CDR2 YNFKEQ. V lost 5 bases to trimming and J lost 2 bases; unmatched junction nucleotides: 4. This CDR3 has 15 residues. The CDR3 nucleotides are TGTGCCAGCAGCTCACGACAGGGGACTAATGAAAAACTGTTTTTT. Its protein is CASSSRQGTNEKLFF.

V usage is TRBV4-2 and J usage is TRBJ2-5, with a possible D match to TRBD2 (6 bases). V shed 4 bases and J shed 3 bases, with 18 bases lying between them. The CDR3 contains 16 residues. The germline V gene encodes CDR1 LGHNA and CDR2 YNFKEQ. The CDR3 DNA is TGTGCCAGCAGCCTCCAGGAGGGATGGACTAAAGAGACCCAGTACTTC. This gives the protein CASSLQEGWTKETQYF.

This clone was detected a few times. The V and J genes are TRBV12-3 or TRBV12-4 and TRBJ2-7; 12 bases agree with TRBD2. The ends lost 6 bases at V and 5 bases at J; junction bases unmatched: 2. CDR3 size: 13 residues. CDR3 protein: CASRLAGGHEQYF. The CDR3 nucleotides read TGTGCCAGCAGACTAGCGGGGGGACACGAGCAGTACTTC.

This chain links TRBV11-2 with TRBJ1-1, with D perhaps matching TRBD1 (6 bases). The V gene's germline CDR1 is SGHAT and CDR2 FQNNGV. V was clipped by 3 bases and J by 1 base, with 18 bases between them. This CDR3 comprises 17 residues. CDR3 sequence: CASSFNGQFRGNTEAFF. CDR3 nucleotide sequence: TGTGCCAGCAGCTTCAACGGACAGTTCCGGGGGAACACTGAAGCTTTCTTT.

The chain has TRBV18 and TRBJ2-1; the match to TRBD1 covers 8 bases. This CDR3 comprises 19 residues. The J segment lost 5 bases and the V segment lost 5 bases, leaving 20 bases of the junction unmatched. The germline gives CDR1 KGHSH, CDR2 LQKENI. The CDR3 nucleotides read TGTGCCAGCTCAGCTACTTTAGGCCTCGCTGCGACAGGGGACAATGAGCAGTTCTTC. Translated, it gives CASSATLGLAATGDNEQFF.

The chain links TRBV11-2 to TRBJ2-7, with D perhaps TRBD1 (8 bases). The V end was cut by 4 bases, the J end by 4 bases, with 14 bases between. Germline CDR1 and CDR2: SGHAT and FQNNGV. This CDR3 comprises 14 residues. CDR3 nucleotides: TGTGCCAGCAGCTACGGACAGGGAGGGTACGAGCAGTACTTC. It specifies CASSYGQGGYEQYF.

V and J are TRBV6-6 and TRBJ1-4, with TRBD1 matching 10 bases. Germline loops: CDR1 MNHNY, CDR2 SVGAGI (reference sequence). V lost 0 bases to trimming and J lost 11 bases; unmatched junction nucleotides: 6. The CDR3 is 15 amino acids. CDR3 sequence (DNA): TGTGCCAGCAGTTACTCCGGGACAGGGGAGATCAAACTGTTTTTT. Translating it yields CASSYSGTGEIKLFF.

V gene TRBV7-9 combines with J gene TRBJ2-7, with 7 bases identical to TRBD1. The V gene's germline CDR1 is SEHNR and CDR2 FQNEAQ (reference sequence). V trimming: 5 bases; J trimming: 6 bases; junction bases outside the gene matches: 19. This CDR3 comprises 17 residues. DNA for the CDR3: TGTGCCAGCAGCCCTATCACGACAGGGTACGGAATGTTCGAGCAGTACTTC. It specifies CASSPITTGYGMFEQYF. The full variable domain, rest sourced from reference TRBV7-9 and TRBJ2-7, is DTGVSQNPRHKITKRGQNVTFRCDPISEHNRLYWYRQTLGQGPEFLTYFQNEAQLEKSRLLSDRFSAERPKGSFSTLEIQRTEQGDSAMYLCASSPITTGYGMFEQYFGPGTRLTVT.

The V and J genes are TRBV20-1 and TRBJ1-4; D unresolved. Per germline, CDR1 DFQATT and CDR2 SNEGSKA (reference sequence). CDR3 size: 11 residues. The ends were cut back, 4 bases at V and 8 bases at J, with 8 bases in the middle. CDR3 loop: CSAMRQEKLFF. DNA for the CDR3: TGCAGTGCTATGAGGCAGGAAAAACTGTTTTTT.

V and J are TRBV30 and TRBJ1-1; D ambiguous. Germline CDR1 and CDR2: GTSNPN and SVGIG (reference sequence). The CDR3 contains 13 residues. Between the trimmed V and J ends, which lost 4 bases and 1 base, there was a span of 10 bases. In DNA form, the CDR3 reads TGTGCCTGGAACTATGCAAGGAACACTGAAGCTTTCTTT. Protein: CAWNYARNTEAFF.

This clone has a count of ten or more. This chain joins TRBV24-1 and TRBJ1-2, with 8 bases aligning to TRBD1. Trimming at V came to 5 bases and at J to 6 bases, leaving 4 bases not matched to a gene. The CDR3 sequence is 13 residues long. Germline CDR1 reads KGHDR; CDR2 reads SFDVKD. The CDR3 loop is CATSAPTGDGYTF. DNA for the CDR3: TGTGCCACCAGTGCCCCGACAGGGGATGGCTACACCTTC.

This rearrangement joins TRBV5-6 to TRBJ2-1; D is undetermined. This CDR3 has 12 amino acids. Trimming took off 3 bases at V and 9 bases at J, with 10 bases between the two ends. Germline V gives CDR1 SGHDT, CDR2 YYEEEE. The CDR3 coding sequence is TGTGCCAGCAGCTCACCGGTCGGTGAGCAGTTCTTC. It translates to CASSSPVGEQFF.

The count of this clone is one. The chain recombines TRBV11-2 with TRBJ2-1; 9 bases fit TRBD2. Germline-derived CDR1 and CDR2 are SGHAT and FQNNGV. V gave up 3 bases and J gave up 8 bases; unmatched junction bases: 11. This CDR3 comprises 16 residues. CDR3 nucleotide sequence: TGTGCCAGCAGCTTTATCGTCGCGGGGGGGCCCCATGAGCAGTTCTTC. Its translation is CASSFIVAGGPHEQFF.

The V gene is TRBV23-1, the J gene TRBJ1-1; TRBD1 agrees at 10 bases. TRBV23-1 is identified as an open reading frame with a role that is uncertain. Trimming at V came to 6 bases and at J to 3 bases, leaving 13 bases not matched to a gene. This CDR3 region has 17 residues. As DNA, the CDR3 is TGCGCCAGCAGACCTAACGACAGGGGGCGCGAGGACACTGAAGCTTTCTTT. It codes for CASRPNDRGREDTEAFF.

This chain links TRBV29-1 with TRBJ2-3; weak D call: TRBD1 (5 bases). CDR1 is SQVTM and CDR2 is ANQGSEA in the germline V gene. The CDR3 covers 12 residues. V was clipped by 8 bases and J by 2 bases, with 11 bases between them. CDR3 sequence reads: CSSGHTTDTQYF. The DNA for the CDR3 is TGCAGCTCCGGACACACCACAGATACGCAGTATTTT.

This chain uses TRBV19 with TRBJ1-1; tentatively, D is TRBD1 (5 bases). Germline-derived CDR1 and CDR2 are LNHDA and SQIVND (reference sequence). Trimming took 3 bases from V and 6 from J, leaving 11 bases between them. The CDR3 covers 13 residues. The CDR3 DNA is TGTGCCAGTAGTATTAGGGGTGGCGCTGAAGCTTTCTTT. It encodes CASSIRGGAEAFF. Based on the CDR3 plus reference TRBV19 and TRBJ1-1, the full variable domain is DGGITQSPKYLFRKEGQNVTLSCEQNLNHDAMYWYRQDPGQGLRLIYYSQIVNDFQKGDIAEGYSVSREKKESFPLTVTSAQKNPTAFYLCASSIRGGAEAFFGQGTRLTVV.

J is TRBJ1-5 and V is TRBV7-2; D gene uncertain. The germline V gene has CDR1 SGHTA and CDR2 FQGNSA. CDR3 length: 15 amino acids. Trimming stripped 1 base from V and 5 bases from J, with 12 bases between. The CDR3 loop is CASSLVAGYDQPQHF. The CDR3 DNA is TGTGCCAGCAGCTTAGTAGCCGGATACGATCAGCCCCAGCATTTT.